This TCR beta chain was captured in a study of OX40 agonist ivuxolimab in advanced cancers. Regarding the complete study: The costimulatory receptor OX40 (CD134) was targeted by ivuxolimab, a fully human IgG2 agonistic monoclonal antibody. Of the 50 or so patients in dose escalation, some 19 had hepatocellular carcinoma, some 15 had melanoma, 9 had renal cell carcinoma and 9 had head and neck cancer. The paper reports the monotherapy dose-escalation portion (N ≈ 50 patients) of the phase I ivuxolimab trial. Intravenous ivuxolimab was administered to patients every 2 weeks at six dose levels: 0.01, 0.1, 0.3, 1.5, 3 and 10 mg/kg. Prior anti-PD-1, anti-PD-L1 or anti-CTLA-4 therapy was permitted, and checkpoint inhibitors had been received by about 44% of dose-escalation patients. In the dose-escalation cohort, more than 75% of patients were male, and the mean age was around 60 years, with a range of about 20 to 90. Partial responses occurred in three dose-escalation patients: two with cutaneous melanoma and one with hepatocellular carcinoma. The point of sequencing TCRbeta in the periphery was to test whether ivuxolimab changed TCR sequence diversity and drove clonal T-cell expansion. Broad study findings and their caveats: At doses from 0.1 to 3.0 mg/kg, clonal expansion was seen in both CD4+ and CD8+ blood T cells between baseline and week 6. Low levels of normalized T-cell clonal expansion were also seen in some patients who did not respond. In the 0.1-3.0 mg/kg groups, partial responders were among the patients with the lowest normalized peripheral clonal expansion, particularly in CD8+ T cells. Which antigens the clonally expanded peripheral T cells were specific for was not determined. After ivuxolimab, expanded clones were on average more numerous among CD8+ T cells than among CD4+ T cells.

To note about this clone: Its cognate antigen has yet to be identified. The input lacks base qualities; no much larger clone sits a single base away.

CDR1 and CDR2 are read off the germline V gene as SGHTA and FQGNSA. The V and J ends are trimmed by 0 bases and 10 bases, leaving 21 bases between them. The CDR3 goes from the cysteine to the phenylalanine over 16 residues. Only the CDR3 DNA is retained, 48 bases long and in frame from the first base. The trial excluded patients who had a history of autoimmune disease or who were on systemic immunosuppression. Peripheral blood for TCR sequencing was collected from all dose cohorts at baseline, on cycle 4 day 1, and on cycle 7 day 1. Samples were obtained from an open-label, multicenter, first-in-human phase I dose-escalation trial of ivuxolimab. Adults with locally advanced or metastatic melanoma, renal cell, hepatocellular, or head and neck squamous cell carcinoma were enrolled in the trial. Before TCR sequencing, CD4+ T cells and CD8+ T cells were sorted from peripheral blood as separate populations.

Genomic DNA was extracted from sorted cells for sequencing of the TCRbeta CDR3 region. The immunoSEQ Assay was used for sequencing of TCRbeta CDR3 regions. Entries here come from immuneACCESS through TCRdb and include only in-frame sequences with V and J called. Some clones fail to appear in such tables; in the studies checked, an unresolved V gene covers under half of the shortfall, and the cause of the remainder is unknown. The sample has approximately 77,000 clones on record, approximately 84% of them singletons. Clones ranked in the top ten supply roughly 0.5% of the sample. This sequence uses TRBV7-2 and TRBJ1-2, with the D segment identity uncertain. Sequencing used CD4+ or CD8+ T cells sorted from blood, obtained in a trial of the OX40 agonist ivuxolimab. The TCR sequence derives from an adult with an advanced solid tumor such as melanoma, head and neck, liver or kidney cancer. The encoded CDR3 is CASSLALGWSLFDYTF. The sequenced DNA: TGTGCCAGCAGCTTAGCTCTCGGGTGGTCGCTATTTGACTACACCTTC.